Detailed here is one T cell receptor (beta chain). Its matching antigen is unknown. From germline, CDR1 is MGHRA and CDR2 YSYEKL. This CDR3 contains 13 residues. With V trimmed by 6 bases and J by 4 bases, 2 bases remained unmatched. Clones were read by immunoSEQ multiplex PCR, and TCRdb kept only the in-frame ones, dropping some. The table shows fewer than 150,000 clones, with around nine tenths occurring only once. This sample is drawn from a study of cytomegalovirus exposure and HLA in healthy donors. Whole-study findings and limits: A list of roughly 180 TCR beta chains associated with cytomegalovirus was given.

The rearrangement links TRBV4-1 to TRBJ2-5; 10 bases are shared with TRBD2. The sample was PBMCs. The TCR sequence derives from a man aged 25-40 years in good health and CMV-seronegative. The CDR3 sequence is CASSRLAGETQYF. CDR3 bases: TGCGCCAGCAGTCGACTAGCGGGAGAGACCCAGTACTTC.